This T cell receptor (beta chain) originates from a study of shared clonotypes between healthy human individuals. Points from the study as a whole: Richness estimates generally favored naive over memory subsets. Clonotypes not shared had lower generation probabilities than those common to all four donors.

Across several immunoSEQ plates, the genomic DNA of each subset was split evenly. The table came from immunoSEQ multiplex PCR; TCRdb's copy has only in-frame clones and leaves some out. The sample carries roughly 500,000 clones, around 96% recorded once. The V gene's germline CDR1 is ENHRY and CDR2 SYGVKD. The germline V and J ends were trimmed by 0 bases and 0 bases, with 5 bases remaining between them. The CDR3 length is 14 residues. A remark on this clone: No antigen is known for it.

This clonotype was obtained from a woman aged 25 to 39 in good health. The chain recombines TRBV10-3 with TRBJ1-1; D is unclear. The sequenced material came from naive CD4+ T cells sorted from blood. Subset in this sample: CD45RA+ positively selected. CDR3 in DNA: TGTGCCATCAGTGAGTCAGGGATGAACACTGAAGCTTTCTTT. Its protein product is CAISESGMNTEAFF.